This section outlines one T cell receptor (beta chain) sequence together with its context. This clone was seen only once. Its binding antigen is unknown. Base qualities are missing; no much larger clone stands one base away. Reading from cysteine to phenylalanine, the CDR3 counts 17 amino acids. The CDR3 DNA has 51 bases and is translated from base 1. The germline V gene encodes CDR1 LNHDA and CDR2 SQIVND (reference sequence). V is pruned by 4 bases and J by 7 bases, leaving 11 bases of the junction without a gene match. The record originates from a study of T cell changes during pregnancy in multiple sclerosis (dated by TCRdb to between 2019 and 2020). Some background on the complete study: The study looked at changes in the T cell repertoire across pregnancy in women with multiple sclerosis.

The library came from the immunoSEQ multiplex PCR assay. Here the immuneACCESS table is served through TCRdb, limited to in-frame sequences with V and J called. Missing clones are a known gap in these copies; in checked studies unresolved V genes cover under half, and the rest lacks a known reason. This sample lists more than 40,000 clones; almost 95% were detected once. Less than 5% of the sample is taken by the ten largest. Sequencing used CD8+ T cells from peripheral blood mononuclear cells, obtained in the first trimester of pregnancy. The chain is assembled from TRBV19 and TRBJ1-5; 12 bases in between match TRBD1. The sequence came from a female donor with multiple sclerosis, enrolled in a pregnancy study. The DNA sequence reads TGTGCCAGTAGTACCGACCGGGACAGGGGGCTCGGACAGCCCCAGCATTTT. This sequence encodes CASSTDRDRGLGQPQHF.